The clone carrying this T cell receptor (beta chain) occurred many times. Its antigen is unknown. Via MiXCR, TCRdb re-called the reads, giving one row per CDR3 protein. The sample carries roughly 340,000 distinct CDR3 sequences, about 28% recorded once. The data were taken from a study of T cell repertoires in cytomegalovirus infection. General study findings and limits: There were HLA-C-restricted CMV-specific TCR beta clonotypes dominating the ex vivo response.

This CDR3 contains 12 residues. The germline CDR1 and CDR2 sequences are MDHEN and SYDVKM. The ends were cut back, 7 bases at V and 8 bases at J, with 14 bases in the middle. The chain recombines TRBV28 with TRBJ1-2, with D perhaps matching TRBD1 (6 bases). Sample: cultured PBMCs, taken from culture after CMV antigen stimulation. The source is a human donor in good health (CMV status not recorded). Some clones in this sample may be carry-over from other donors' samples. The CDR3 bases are TGTGCCAGCACAACAGGGTCAGTCGGCTACACCTTC. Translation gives CASTTGSVGYTF.